This TCR beta chain was documented in a study of blood T cell repertoires in COVID-19. On the study more broadly: The analysed material was cDNA or gDNA that came from T cells, B-cell-depleted T cells, or PBMCs.

Germline V gene sequence: CDR1 WNHNN, CDR2 SYGVQD (reference sequence). The junction had 6 bases not matched to a gene; V was cut back by 6 bases and J by 5 bases. CDR3 length: 14 residues. Per the original methods: Estimates of nucleated cell counts were drawn from the amplification of reference gene primers. Using immunoSEQ multiplex PCR, the repertoire was profiled, and TCRdb retains in-frame clones only, with some absent. V and J calls and clone size are as listed in that table; D and trimming were resolved from the DNA. The sample has about 36,000 clones; around nine tenths are singletons. The source of this sequence is a human donor in a cohort sampled during active COVID-19. The chain has TRBV10-1 and TRBJ2-7, with 11 bases fitting TRBD2. The sequencing input was peripheral blood. The CDR3 reads CASSSSGGKHEQYF. In nucleotides, the CDR3 is TGCGCCAGCAGCTCTAGCGGGGGGAAGCACGAGCAGTACTTC.